This T cell receptor (beta chain) stems from a study of blood T cell repertoires in COVID-19. Study background: Specimens from acute and convalescent COVID-19 originated in the United States, Italy and Spain. PBMCs, B-cell-depleted T cells, or T cells provided the cDNA or gDNA that made up the material.

Profiled with immunoSEQ multiplex PCR; TCRdb holds only in-frame clones, not every one. The sample includes over 110,000 clones, more than 70% of them seen just once. V trimming: 5 bases; J trimming: 10 bases; junction bases outside the gene matches: 11. CDR1 and CDR2 from the germline V gene are MNHNY and SVGAGI (reference sequence). The CDR3 covers 14 residues. The sequence was obtained from a human donor in a cohort sampled during active COVID-19. V and J are TRBV6-6 and TRBJ2-1; TRBD1 matches at 7 bases. Sequenced material: peripheral blood. CDR3: CASSIRDSVWEQFF. The CDR3 DNA is TGTGCCAGCAGTATCCGGGACAGTGTTTGGGAGCAGTTCTTC.